Listed below are T cell receptor beta chains from one sample, sequenced in a study of T cell responses to AZD1222 COVID-19 vaccine. Using immunoSEQ multiplex PCR, the repertoire was profiled, and TCRdb retains in-frame clones only, with some absent. The sample records 95,000 to 100,000 clones, about 88% being singletons. This sample comprised peripheral blood, obtained 28 days after the second AZD1222 dose. These receptors originate from an adult who received the AZD1222 COVID-19 vaccine. Each CDR3 is given with its conserved first and last residue. The order of the fields is V gene, D gene, J gene, clone size, CDR3 DNA, CDR3 protein. D genes are given only for firm matches. The size field is filled for only some rows; it gives once, few, many or a size class.

TRBV6-5	-	TRBJ1-4	-	TGTGCCAGCAGACTGACAGGAGCTAATGAAAAACTGTTTTTT	CASRLTGANEKLFF
TRBV19	-	TRBJ2-7	few	TGTGCCAGTAGTATAGGGGTGGAGAACTCCTACGAGCAGTACTTC	CASSIGVENSYEQYF
TRBV6-5	-	TRBJ2-7	-	TGTGCCAGCACCCCGGCGCTCTCCTACGAGCAGTACTTC	CASTPALSYEQYF
TRBV7-9	-	TRBJ2-1	few	TGTGCCAGCTCGGACCAAGCAGGGGTTGGAGAGCAGTTCTTC	CASSDQAGVGEQFF
TRBV5-5	-	TRBJ1-2	once	TGTGCCAGCAGCGGATTAGGAGCCGGGACGGAGAATGGCTACACCTTC	CASSGLGAGTENGYTF
TRBV10-3	-	TRBJ1-3	-	TGTGCCATCAGTCGAGACGGGAGCAGCTCTGGAAACACCATATATTTT	CAISRDGSSSGNTIYF
TRBV7-9	-	TRBJ2-1	once	TGTGCCAGCAGCTTAGGGGCCTACAATGAGCAGTTCTTC	CASSLGAYNEQFF
TRBV11-2	TRBD1	TRBJ2-2	-	TGTGCCAGCAGCTTAGAATTCAGGGGGCCGATTGGCGGGGAGCTGTTTTTT	CASSLEFRGPIGGELFF
TRBV18	TRBD2	TRBJ2-7	-	TGTGCCAGCTCACCAAGTTGGGTAGCGGGAGTGGACGAGCAGTACTTC	CASSPSWVAGVDEQYF
TRBV20-1	TRBD1	TRBJ2-5	-	TGCAGTGCTAGTTTGTGGGGACAGGGGCGACTGTCGACCCAGTACTTC	CSASLWGQGRLSTQYF
TRBV6-5	-	TRBJ2-5	-	TGTGCCAGCAGTTACTCCCCGATCCCCGGGGGAGAGACCCAGTACTTC	CASSYSPIPGGETQYF
TRBV6-5	-	TRBJ1-2	-	TGTGCCAGCGGGCGGGCGGGGGTTAACTATGGCTACACCTTC	CASGRAGVNYGYTF
TRBV9	-	TRBJ2-1	-	TGTGCCAGCAGCGTAGGCAGGATGCACAATGAGCAGTTCTTC	CASSVGRMHNEQFF
TRBV2	-	TRBJ1-6	-	TGTGCCAGCAGTGAGAATGAGCCAGAATTAAATTCACCCCTCCACTTT	CASSENEPELNSPLHF
TRBV4-1	-	TRBJ2-5	-	TGCGCCAGCAGCCCCGGTCAGGGACCCAGGGAGACCCAGTACTTC	CASSPGQGPRETQYF
TRBV29-1	-	TRBJ1-1	-	TGCAGCGTTGTCGCAGGGATGGGAGCTTTCTTT	CSVVAGMGAFF
TRBV19	-	TRBJ2-3	once	TGTGCCAGTAGTATACGGGGGGATACGCAGTATTTT	CASSIRGDTQYF
TRBV7-9	TRBD2	TRBJ2-1	once	TGTGCCAGCAGCTTACGGACTAGCGGGAGTGGCAATGAGCAGTTCTTC	CASSLRTSGSGNEQFF
TRBV5-1	TRBD1	TRBJ2-5	-	TGCGCCAGCAGCATCGGGACAGCTGGGGAGACCCAGTACTTC	CASSIGTAGETQYF
TRBV28	-	TRBJ1-4	once	TGTGCCAGCACATCCCCCGATGAAAAACTGTTTTTT	CASTSPDEKLFF
TRBV28	-	TRBJ1-2	-	TGTGCCATCGATACAGGATACTATGGCTACACCTTC	CAIDTGYYGYTF
TRBV19	TRBD2	TRBJ2-1	-	TGTGCCAGTCGTAGCGGGAGCTCCTACAATGAGCAGTTCTTC	CASRSGSSYNEQFF
TRBV3-1/TRBV3-2	TRBD2	TRBJ2-1	-	TGTGCCAGCAGCCAAGAACTAGCGGGGGGGCAATACAATGAGCAGTTCTTC	CASSQELAGGQYNEQFF
TRBV25-1	-	TRBJ2-7	-	TGTGCCAGCAGTGAATGGGGCAAAACGGACGAGCAGTACTTC	CASSEWGKTDEQYF
TRBV7-9	-	TRBJ1-1	-	TGTGCCAGCAGCTTCGGCACTGAAGCTTTCTTT	CASSFGTEAFF
TRBV3-1/TRBV3-2	-	TRBJ2-5	-	TGTGCCAGCAGAGGGGGGGAAGAGACCCAGTACTTC	CASRGGEETQYF
TRBV11-3	TRBD1	TRBJ1-1	once	TGTGCCAGCAGCCAGGACAGGGCCACTGAAGCTTTCTTT	CASSQDRATEAFF
TRBV7-3	-	TRBJ2-1	once	TGTGCCAGCAGCCCCCCCAGTTCCCCCTCCTACAATGAGCAGTTCTTC	CASSPPSSPSYNEQFF
TRBV6-5	-	TRBJ2-1	-	TGTGCCAGCAGACTAGGGTTCTACAATGAGCAGTTCTTC	CASRLGFYNEQFF
TRBV5-4	TRBD1	TRBJ1-1	-	TGTGCCAGCAGCTTGGGTGGGACAGGGCTCGGGAACACTGAAGCTTTCTTT	CASSLGGTGLGNTEAFF
TRBV5-1	-	TRBJ2-6	few	TGCGCCAGCAGCTTGGGAGGGATGAGCTCTGGGGCCAACGTCCTGACTTTC	CASSLGGMSSGANVLTF
TRBV5-1	-	TRBJ2-1	-	TGCGCCAGCAGCTTGGGGGCCCGAGGCCTAGGGGGGAATGAGCAGTTCTTC	CASSLGARGLGGNEQFF
TRBV6-5	-	TRBJ1-6	-	TGTGCCAGCAGCATCCAGGGAGGGTCTAATTCACCCCTCCACTTT	CASSIQGGSNSPLHF
TRBV5-1	-	TRBJ2-1	-	TGCGCCAGCAGCTTGATTTCTTGGGGCAATGAGCAGTTCTTC	CASSLISWGNEQFF
TRBV5-1	-	TRBJ1-3	-	TGCGCCAGCAGCTTGGCCATTGGGGGTCCTGGAAACACCATATATTTT	CASSLAIGGPGNTIYF
TRBV7-6	-	TRBJ1-1	once	TGTGCCAGCAGCTTAGTCGCCGGGGATGGCACTGAAGCTTTCTTT	CASSLVAGDGTEAFF
TRBV18	TRBD1	TRBJ1-2	-	TGTGCCAGCTCACCATATGGGGTTATGGGACAGAACTATGGCTACACCTTC	CASSPYGVMGQNYGYTF
TRBV29-1	-	TRBJ2-7	-	TGCAGCGTTGCGGGGGCCCACCACTACGAGCAGTACTTC	CSVAGAHHYEQYF
TRBV6-5	TRBD1	TRBJ2-5	-	TGTGCCAGCAGATCAGGGGGCCAGGAGACCCAGTACTTC	CASRSGGQETQYF
TRBV5-4	-	TRBJ2-7	-	TGTGCCAGCAGCTTCGGACGAGCGCAGGTACGGTCCGAGCAGTACTTC	CASSFGRAQVRSEQYF
TRBV7-3	-	TRBJ2-7	-	TGTGCCAGCAGCCCCACGACTGGGGGTAGGAACGAGCAGTACTTC	CASSPTTGGRNEQYF
TRBV14	-	TRBJ2-2	-	TGTGCCAGCAGCCACGGTGTCGCGAACACCGGGGAGCTGTTTTTT	CASSHGVANTGELFF
TRBV18	TRBD2	TRBJ2-1	-	TGTGCCAGCTCACCAAAGAAGATAGCGGGAGCGTCCTACAATGAGCAGTTCTTC	CASSPKKIAGASYNEQFF
TRBV6-5	TRBD2	TRBJ2-1	-	TGTGCCAGCAGCATCGGGGGGGGAAACTACAATGAGCAGTTCTTC	CASSIGGGNYNEQFF
TRBV7-9	-	TRBJ1-3	-	TGTGCCAGCAGCCTGGGATCTGGAAACACCATATATTTT	CASSLGSGNTIYF
TRBV3-1/TRBV3-2	TRBD1	TRBJ2-7	-	TGTGCCAGCAGCCAAGAGGCCGGGACAGGGCTTTACGAGCAGTACTTC	CASSQEAGTGLYEQYF
TRBV28	-	TRBJ1-3	few	TGTGCCAGCGTTACAGACCGGGCCTCTGGAAACACCATATATTTT	CASVTDRASGNTIYF
TRBV5-1	-	TRBJ1-1	-	TGCGCCAGCAGCCCCCTGGGCACTGAAGCTTTCTTT	CASSPLGTEAFF
TRBV20-1	-	TRBJ1-6	-	TGCAGTGCTCAGCAGGGTTCACCCCTCCACTTT	CSAQQGSPLHF